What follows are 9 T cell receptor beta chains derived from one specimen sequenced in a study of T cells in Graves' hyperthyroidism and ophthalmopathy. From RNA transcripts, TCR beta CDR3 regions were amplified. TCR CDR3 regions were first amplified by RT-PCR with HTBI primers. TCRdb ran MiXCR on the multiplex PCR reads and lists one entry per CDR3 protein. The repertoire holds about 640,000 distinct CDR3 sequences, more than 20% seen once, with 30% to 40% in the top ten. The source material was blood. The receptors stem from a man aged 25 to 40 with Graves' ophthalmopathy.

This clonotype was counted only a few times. The CDR3 region is CASSSSGSGREGEQFF. Here the CDR3 DNA reads TGTGCCAGCAGCTCCTCAGGTAGCGGGAGGGAGGGTGAGCAGTTCTTC. The chain has TRBV7-3 and TRBJ2-1; 11 nucleotides agree with TRBD2. The CDR3 is 16 residues long. Germline CDR1 and CDR2: SGHTA and FQGTGA. The junction had 11 bases not matched to a gene; V was cut back by 4 bases and J by 9 bases.

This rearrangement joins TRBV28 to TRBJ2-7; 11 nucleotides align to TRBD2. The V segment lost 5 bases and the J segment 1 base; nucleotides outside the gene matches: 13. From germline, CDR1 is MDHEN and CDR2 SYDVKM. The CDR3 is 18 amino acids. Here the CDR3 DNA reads TGTGCCAGCAGTCCGGGACTAGCGGAACGGAGGGGGTCCTACGAGCAGTACTTC. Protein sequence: CASSPGLAERRGSYEQYF.

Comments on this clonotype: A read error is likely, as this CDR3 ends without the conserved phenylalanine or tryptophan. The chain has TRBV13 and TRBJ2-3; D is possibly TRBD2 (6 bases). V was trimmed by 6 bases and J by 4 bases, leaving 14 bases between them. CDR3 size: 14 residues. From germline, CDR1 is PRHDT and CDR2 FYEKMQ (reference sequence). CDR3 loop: CASSDKQRADTQYL. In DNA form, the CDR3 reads TGTGCCAGCAGTGACAAACAGCGGGCAGATACGCAGTATCTT.

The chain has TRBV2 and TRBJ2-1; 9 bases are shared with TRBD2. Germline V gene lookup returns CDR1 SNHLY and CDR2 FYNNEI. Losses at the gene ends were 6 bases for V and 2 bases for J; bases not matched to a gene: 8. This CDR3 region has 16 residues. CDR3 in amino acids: CASRLGLALTYNEQFF. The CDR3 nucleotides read TGTGCCAGCAGACTAGGACTAGCGTTGACCTACAATGAGCAGTTCTTC.

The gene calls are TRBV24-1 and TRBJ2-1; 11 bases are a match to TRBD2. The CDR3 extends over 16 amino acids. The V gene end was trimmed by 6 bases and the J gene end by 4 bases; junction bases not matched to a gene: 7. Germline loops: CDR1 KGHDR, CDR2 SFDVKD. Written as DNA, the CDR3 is TGTGCCACCAGTTTAGCGGGAGGGCCTAAATACAATGAGCAGTTCTTC. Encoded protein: CATSLAGGPKYNEQFF.

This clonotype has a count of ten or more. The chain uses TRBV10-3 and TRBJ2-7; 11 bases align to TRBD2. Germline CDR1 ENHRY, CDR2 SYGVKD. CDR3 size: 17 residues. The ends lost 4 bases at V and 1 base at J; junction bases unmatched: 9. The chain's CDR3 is CAISARAGTSGSYEQYF. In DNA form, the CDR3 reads TGTGCCATCAGTGCTCGGGCCGGGACTAGCGGTTCCTACGAGCAGTACTTC.

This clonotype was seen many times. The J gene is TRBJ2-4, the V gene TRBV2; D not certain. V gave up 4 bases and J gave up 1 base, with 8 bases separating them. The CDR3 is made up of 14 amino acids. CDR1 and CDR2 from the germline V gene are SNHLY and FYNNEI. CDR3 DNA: TGTGCCAGCAGTGGGGCCAAGGCCAAAAACATTCAGTACTTC. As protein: CASSGAKAKNIQYF. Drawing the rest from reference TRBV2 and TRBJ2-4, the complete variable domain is EPEVTQTPSHQVTQMGQEVILRCVPISNHLYFYWYRQILGQKVEFLVSFYNNEISEKSEIFDDQFSVERPDGSNFTLKIRSTKLEDSAMYFCASSGAKAKNIQYFGAGTRLSVL.

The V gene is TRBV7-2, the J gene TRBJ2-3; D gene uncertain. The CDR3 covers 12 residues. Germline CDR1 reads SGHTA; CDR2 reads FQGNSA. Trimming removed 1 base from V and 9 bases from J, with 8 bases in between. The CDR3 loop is CASSLDLGTQYF. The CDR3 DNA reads TGTGCCAGCAGCTTAGATTTGGGGACGCAGTATTTT. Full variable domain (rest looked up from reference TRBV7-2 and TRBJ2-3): GAGVSQSPSNKVTEKGKDVELRCDPISGHTALYWYRQSLGQGLEFLIYFQGNSAPDKSGLPSDRFSAERTGGSVSTLTIQRTQQEDSAVYLCASSLDLGTQYFGPGTRLTVL.

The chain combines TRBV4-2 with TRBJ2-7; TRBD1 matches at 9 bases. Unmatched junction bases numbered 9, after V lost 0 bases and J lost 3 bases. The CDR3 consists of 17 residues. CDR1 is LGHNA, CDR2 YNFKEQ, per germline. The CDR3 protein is CASSQEAPGQGGYEQYF. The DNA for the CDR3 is TGTGCCAGCAGCCAAGAGGCTCCGGGACAGGGAGGCTACGAGCAGTACTTC.